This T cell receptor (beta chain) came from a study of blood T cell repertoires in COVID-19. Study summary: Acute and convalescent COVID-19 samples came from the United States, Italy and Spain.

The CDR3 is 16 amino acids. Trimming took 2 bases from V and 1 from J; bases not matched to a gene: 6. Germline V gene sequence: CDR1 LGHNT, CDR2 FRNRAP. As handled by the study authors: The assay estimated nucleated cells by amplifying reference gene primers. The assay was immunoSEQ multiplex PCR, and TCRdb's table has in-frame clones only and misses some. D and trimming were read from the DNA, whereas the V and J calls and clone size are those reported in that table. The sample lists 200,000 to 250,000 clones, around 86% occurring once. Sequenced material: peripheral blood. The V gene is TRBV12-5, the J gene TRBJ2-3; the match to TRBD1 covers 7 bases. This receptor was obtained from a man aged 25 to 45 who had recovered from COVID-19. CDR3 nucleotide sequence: TGTGCTAGTGGTTTGCCTTGGACAGGAGGCACAGATACGCAGTATTTT. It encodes CASGLPWTGGTDTQYF.